The 16 T cell receptor beta chains presented below share a single source sample, sequenced in a study of blood T cell repertoires in COVID-19. Profiling relied on immunoSEQ multiplex PCR, and the TCRdb table lists in-frame clones only, not all of them. The table shows 130,000 or so clones, with roughly four fifths occurring only once. Specimen: peripheral blood. These receptors all stem from a human donor in a cohort sampled during active COVID-19.

The chain recombines TRBV6-1 with TRBJ1-1; the D is unclear. CDR3 length equals 13 residues. Germline CDR1 and CDR2: MNHNS and SASEGT. Trimming stripped 1 base from V and 3 bases from J, with 6 bases between. CDR3 sequence reads: CASSEGIYTEAFF. The CDR3 DNA reads TGTGCCAGCAGTGAAGGTATATACACTGAAGCTTTCTTT.

J is TRBJ1-4 and V is TRBV3-1 (or the pseudogene TRBV3-2), with 11 bases lining up with TRBD1. This CDR3 is built from 16 residues. Germline-derived CDR1 and CDR2 are LGHDT and YNNKEL (reference sequence). V lost 1 base and J lost 7; bases outside the gene matches: 5. CDR3 sequence: CASSQVGGTGGEKLFF. CDR3 sequence (DNA): TGTGCCAGCAGCCAAGTCGGAGGGACAGGGGGTGAAAAACTGTTTTTT.

This chain links TRBV6-1 with TRBJ2-1, with TRBD1 as a possible D gene (5 bases). The CDR3 runs to 19 residues. V lost 0 bases and J lost 5, with 23 bases in between. In germline, CDR1 is MNHNS, CDR2 SASEGT. CDR3 bases: TGTGCCAGCAGTGAAGCGAGCAGGGATCGCAGGCGGACACACAATGAGCAGTTCTTC. Its protein is CASSEASRDRRRTHNEQFF.

The V and J genes are TRBV20-1 and TRBJ1-4; D ambiguous. Trimming removed 3 bases from V and 15 bases from J, with 20 bases in between. The CDR3 is made up of 13 amino acids. The V gene's germline CDR1 is DFQATT and CDR2 SNEGSKA (reference sequence). The CDR3 loop reads CSASGSVGVSVFF. DNA of the CDR3: TGCAGTGCTAGTGGCAGCGTCGGAGTTTCGGTGTTTTTT.

DNA for the CDR3: TGTGCCAGCAGCGCTACAGGGGCCGGTAATGAAAAACTGTTTTTT. As protein: CASSATGAGNEKLFF. This sequence joins TRBV2 and TRBJ1-4; 7 nucleotides match TRBD1. In germline, CDR1 is SNHLY, CDR2 FYNNEI. J gave up 4 bases and V 6 bases, and 8 bases lay outside the gene matches. The CDR3 is 15 amino acids.

The CDR3 DNA sequence: TGTGCCAGCAGCTTACTGCTCGGAGGCCTGGAGACCCAGTACTTC. It is translated as CASSLLLGGLETQYF. The rearrangement uses TRBV3-1 (or the pseudogene TRBV3-2) and TRBJ2-5; a weak D match, TRBD2 (5 bases). Germline V CDR1 and CDR2: LGHDT, YNNKEL (reference sequence). Trimming took off 5 bases at V and 5 bases at J, with 18 bases between the two ends. There are 15 residues in the CDR3.

This chain links TRBV15 with TRBJ1-2, with D perhaps matching TRBD1 (5 bases). This CDR3 is built from 15 residues. The germline CDR1 and CDR2 sequences are LNHNV and YYDKDF (reference sequence). V dropped 1 base and J dropped 0 bases, with 9 bases sitting between them. DNA of the CDR3: TGTGCCACCAGCAGAGGGGGCAGTTCTAACTATGGCTACACCTTC. Translated, it gives CATSRGGSSNYGYTF.

The chain links TRBV1 to TRBJ1-3; the D segment call TRBD1 is taken from the table without a DNA check. TRBV1 has pseudogene status. This CDR3 is built from 17 residues. The CDR3 DNA reads TGCACCAGCAGCCTGATGATGGACACGACTTCTGGAAACACCATATATTTT. The encoded protein is CTSSLMMDTTSGNTIYF.

The chain uses TRBV28 and TRBJ2-7; D perhaps matches TRBD2 (6 bases). The CDR3 runs 15 residues. V lost 3 bases, J lost 3 bases, and 15 bases lay in between. CDR1 is MDHEN, CDR2 SYDVKM, per germline. Written as DNA, the CDR3 is TGTGCCAGCAGTTTGGGAGGCGCGGGGCTCTACGAGCAGTACTTC. Its translation: CASSLGGAGLYEQYF.

The J gene is TRBJ1-6, the V gene TRBV4-1; 10 nucleotides match TRBD1. Trimming cost V 3 bases and J 10 bases; bases outside gene matches: 12. This CDR3 is built from 17 residues. Germline CDR1 and CDR2: MGHRA and YSYEKL. CDR3 nucleotides: TGCGCCAGCAGCCAGGGGGGGACAGGGGCAGAGGGGTCACCCCTCCACTTT. This encodes CASSQGGTGAEGSPLHF.

CDR3 in amino acids: CASPTTPGGQGDTQYF. CDR3 DNA: TGTGCCAGCCCTACCACACCCGGGGGGCAGGGAGATACGCAGTATTTT. The chain has TRBV27 and TRBJ2-3; weak D call: TRBD2 (7 bases). Trimming removed 8 bases from V and 5 bases from J, with 23 bases in between. Germline CDR1 and CDR2: MNHEY and SMNVEV (reference sequence). This CDR3 contains 16 residues.

The chain uses TRBV6-1 and TRBJ2-7, with D tentatively TRBD2 (7 bases). Germline CDR1 reads MNHNS; CDR2 reads SASEGT. The CDR3 has 18 residues. V lost 0 bases and J lost 0, with 18 bases in between. The CDR3 protein is CASSEAGREGGYSYEQYF. The CDR3, as DNA: TGTGCCAGCAGTGAAGCGGGTCGTGAGGGGGGGTACTCCTACGAGCAGTACTTC.

V and J are TRBV12-3 or TRBV12-4 and TRBJ1-3, with unresolved D. Deletions cut 10 bases from V and 0 bases from J, with 7 bases between. This CDR3 has 12 amino acids. CDR3 residues: CATTISGNTIYF. The CDR3 nucleotides are TGTGCCACCACAATCTCTGGAAACACCATATATTTT.

The V gene is TRBV3-1 (or the pseudogene TRBV3-2), the J gene TRBJ2-7, with 7 positions matching TRBD1. CDR3 length: 16 residues. The J segment lost 7 bases and the V segment lost 3 bases, leaving 15 bases of the junction unmatched. Germline V gene data show CDR1 as LGHDT and CDR2 as YNNKEL (reference sequence). The CDR3 loop reads CASSHPPGQRDGEQYF. DNA for the CDR3: TGTGCCAGCAGCCACCCCCCGGGACAGAGGGATGGGGAGCAGTACTTC.

The rearrangement uses TRBV4-2 and TRBJ2-1, with TRBD2 identical over 7 bases. Trimming cost V 6 bases and J 9 bases; bases outside gene matches: 17. Germline V gives CDR1 LGHNA, CDR2 YNFKEQ. The CDR3 is 16 residues long. The chain's CDR3 is CASSSSSSGDWGEQFF. Here the CDR3 DNA reads TGTGCCAGCAGTTCAAGTTCTAGCGGAGACTGGGGTGAGCAGTTCTTC.

The genes are TRBV4-1 and TRBJ2-5; tentatively, D is TRBD1 (6 bases). V was pared by 4 bases and J by 0 bases, with 12 bases between. CDR1 MGHRA and CDR2 YSYEKL come from the germline V gene. The CDR3 contains 15 residues. CDR3 coding DNA: TGCGCCAGCAGCCTCCTCCAGGGGAACCAAGAGACCCAGTACTTC. Protein product: CASSLLQGNQETQYF.